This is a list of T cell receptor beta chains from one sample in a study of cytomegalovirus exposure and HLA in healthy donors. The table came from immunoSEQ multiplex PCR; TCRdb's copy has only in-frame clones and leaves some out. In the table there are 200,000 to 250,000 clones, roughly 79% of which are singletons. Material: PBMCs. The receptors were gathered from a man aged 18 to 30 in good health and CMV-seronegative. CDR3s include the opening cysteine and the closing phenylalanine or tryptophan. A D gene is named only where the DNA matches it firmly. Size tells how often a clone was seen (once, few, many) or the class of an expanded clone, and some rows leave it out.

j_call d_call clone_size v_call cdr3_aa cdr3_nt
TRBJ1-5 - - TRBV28 CASSYRGGTGNQPQHF TGTGCCAGCAGTTATAGGGGGGGCACAGGCAATCAGCCCCAGCATTTT
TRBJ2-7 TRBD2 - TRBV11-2 CASSLSHSGGYLNEQYF TGTGCCAGCAGCTTATCCCACTCCGGGGGGTATCTCAACGAGCAGTACTTC
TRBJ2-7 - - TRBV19 CASSMGRPSEQYF TGTGCCAGTAGTATGGGCAGGCCCAGCGAGCAGTACTTC
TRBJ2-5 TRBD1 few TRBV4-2 CASSPRGQGIQETQYF TGTGCCAGCAGCCCACGGGGACAGGGGATTCAAGAGACCCAGTACTTC
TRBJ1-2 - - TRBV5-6 CASSVGSAHINYGYTF TGTGCCAGCAGCGTGGGGAGCGCTCATATTAACTATGGCTACACCTTC
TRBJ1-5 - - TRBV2 CASRETGVGGQPQHF TGTGCCAGCAGGGAAACAGGAGTGGGGGGTCAGCCCCAGCATTTT
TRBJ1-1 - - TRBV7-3 CASSLQGPNTEAFF TGTGCCAGCAGCCTTCAGGGTCCGAACACTGAAGCTTTCTTT
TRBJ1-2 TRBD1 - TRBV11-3 CASSPRDRDGYGYTF TGTGCCAGCAGCCCCCGGGACAGGGATGGGTATGGCTACACCTTC
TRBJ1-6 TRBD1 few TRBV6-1 CASSEDVTGWSPLHF TGTGCCAGCAGTGAAGACGTGACAGGGTGGTCACCCCTCCACTTT
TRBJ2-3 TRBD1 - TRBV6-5 CASSTGGSTDTQYF TGTGCCAGCAGCACAGGGGGCAGCACAGATACGCAGTATTTT